A single sample is the source of the 12 T cell receptor beta chains below, sequenced in a study of T cell repertoires in cytomegalovirus infection. Via MiXCR, TCRdb re-called the reads, giving one row per CDR3 protein. The table has around 71,000 distinct CDR3 sequences, 20% to 25% seen once. Their target antigens are unknown. Sequences were derived from CD8+ T cells from cultured PBMCs, sampled from culture after CMV antigen stimulation. The origin of the receptors is a human donor in good health (CMV status not recorded). Some clones in this sample may be carry-over from other donors' samples.

In its sample, this clonotype was seen a few times. The gene calls are TRBV27 and TRBJ2-6; D is uncertain. Deletions cut 5 bases from V and 0 bases from J, with 2 bases between. Germline values: CDR1 MNHEY, CDR2 SMNVEV (reference sequence). The CDR3 has 13 amino acids. CDR3 region: CASSPSGANVLTF. The CDR3 nucleotides are TGTGCCAGCAGTCCCTCTGGGGCCAACGTCCTGACTTTC.

This clonotype was picked up a small number of times. The V gene is TRBV27, the J gene TRBJ2-5; 9 bases are a match to TRBD1. The CDR3 is made up of 17 amino acids. Germline CDR1 is MNHEY and CDR2 is SMNVEV (reference sequence). Trimming removed 5 bases from V and 5 bases from J; junction bases left unmatched: 15. The CDR3: CASSGWDRAVPWETQYF. CDR3 coding DNA: TGTGCCAGCAGTGGATGGGACAGGGCCGTACCGTGGGAGACCCAGTACTTC.

CDR3 residues: CASSPTPGKETQYF. CDR3 DNA: TGTGCCAGCAGCCCCACCCCAGGGAAAGAGACCCAGTACTTC. The gene calls are TRBV7-2 and TRBJ2-5; D is possibly TRBD1 (5 bases). Germline CDR1 is SGHTA and CDR2 is FQGNSA. The V gene lost 5 bases and the J gene lost 3 bases, with 13 bases spanning the gap. The CDR3 length is 14 residues. Full variable domain (remainder filled in from reference TRBV7-2 and TRBJ2-5): GAGVSQSPSNKVTEKGKDVELRCDPISGHTALYWYRQSLGQGLEFLIYFQGNSAPDKSGLPSDRFSAERTGGSVSTLTIQRTQQEDSAVYLCASSPTPGKETQYFGPGTRLLVL.

CDR3 sequence: CASSLPGAGTEAFF. DNA of the CDR3: TGTGCCAGCAGTTTGCCGGGGGCGGGGACTGAAGCTTTCTTT. V and J are TRBV27 and TRBJ1-1; possibly TRBD1 for D (6 bases). The CDR3 contains 14 residues. The germline CDR1 and CDR2 sequences are MNHEY and SMNVEV (reference sequence). V dropped 3 bases and J dropped 5 bases, with 13 bases sitting between them.

This clonotype has more than one count but fewer than ten. The chain has TRBV12-3 or TRBV12-4 and TRBJ2-1; D might be TRBD2 (6 bases). V lost 6 bases and J lost 11, with 11 bases in between. This CDR3 has 11 amino acids. The CDR3: CASRLAGKQFF. In nucleotides, the CDR3 is TGTGCCAGCAGGCTTGCGGGAAAGCAGTTCTTC.

J is TRBJ2-5 and V is TRBV6-2 or TRBV6-3; D unresolved. The germline gives CDR1 MNHEY, CDR2 SVGEGT. V lost 7 bases and J lost 2, with 8 bases in between. The CDR3 has 12 amino acids. CDR3 loop: CASTGGQETQYF. Written as DNA, the CDR3 is TGTGCCAGCACCGGCGGACAAGAGACCCAGTACTTC.

The V and J genes are TRBV7-9 and TRBJ1-2; TRBD1 aligns across 9 bases. V was clipped by 5 bases and J by 6 bases; unmatched bases: 7. Germline CDR1 SEHNR, CDR2 FQNEAQ (reference sequence). The CDR3 is 14 residues long. In nucleotides, the CDR3 is TGTGCCAGCAGCGCGACACAGGGGGCAGATGGCTACACCTTC. It yields the protein CASSATQGADGYTF.

The CDR3, as DNA: TGTGCCAGCAGCTATCGTATGGGGGCGACTAATGAAAAACTGTTTTTT. Residues: CASSYRMGATNEKLFF. The V gene is TRBV7-9, the J gene TRBJ1-4; D is perhaps TRBD1 (6 bases). Germline CDR1 SEHNR, CDR2 FQNEAQ (reference sequence). V was cut by 4 bases and J by 2 bases, with 14 bases left in between. This CDR3 contains 16 residues.

This clonotype was detected a few times. The chain recombines TRBV7-9 with TRBJ2-5; possibly TRBD1 or TRBD2 for D (5 bases each). V was shortened by 8 bases and J by 4 bases, with 20 bases between the two germline ends. The V gene's germline CDR1 is SEHNR and CDR2 FQNEAQ (reference sequence). The CDR3 extends over 15 amino acids. DNA for the CDR3: TGTGCCAGCTCCCACCCACGTGGGGCGGGAGAGACCCAGTACTTC. It specifies CASSHPRGAGETQYF.

V and J are TRBV7-3 and TRBJ2-3; no firm D call. The V gene's germline CDR1 is SGHTA and CDR2 FQGTGA. Trimming took off 0 bases at V and 4 bases at J, with 11 bases between the two ends. The CDR3 covers 15 residues. The CDR3: CASSLTAMRSDTQYF. The CDR3 coding sequence is TGTGCCAGCAGCTTAACGGCCATGAGATCAGATACGCAGTATTTT. Looking up the rest from reference TRBV7-3 and TRBJ2-3 gives the full variable domain: GAGVSQTPSNKVTEKGKYVELRCDPISGHTALYWYRQSLGQGPEFLIYFQGTGAADDSGLPNDRFFAVRPEGSVSTLKIQRTERGDSAVYLCASSLTAMRSDTQYFGPGTRLTVL.

The genes are TRBV19 and TRBJ2-7; TRBD2 matches at 8 bases. The V segment lost 9 bases and the J segment 1 base; nucleotides outside the gene matches: 20. From germline, CDR1 is LNHDA and CDR2 SQIVND (reference sequence). The CDR3 covers 18 residues. DNA of the CDR3: TGTGCCAGCCCGATAGCGGGGACTCACAACCAGATTTCCTACGAGCAGTACTTC. Encoded protein: CASPIAGTHNQISYEQYF.

This chain connects TRBV4-3 to TRBJ2-6; the match to TRBD1 covers 7 bases. CDR3 length: 19 residues. Germline V gene data show CDR1 as LGHNA and CDR2 as YSLEER. V was clipped by 0 bases and J by 0 bases; unmatched bases: 8. CDR3: CASSQEGQGVSSGANVLTF. CDR3 DNA sequence: TGCGCCAGCAGCCAAGAAGGGCAGGGGGTTTCCTCTGGGGCCAACGTCCTGACTTTC.